This record concerns one T cell receptor (beta chain) sequence. At one of its ends the junction is not consistent with the germline gene, which may arise from a read error. These data belong to a study of technical replicates of blood from several donors. There are 13 residues in the CDR3. Germline V gene lookup returns CDR1 SQVTM and CDR2 ANQGSEA. TCRdb's copy holds only in-frame clones and misses some; the assay was immunoSEQ multiplex PCR. This table holds about 88,000 clones, about 93% found once. The source of this sequence is a human donor in good health. The V call is TRBV29-1, the J call TRBJ2-1; D uncertain. Material: T cells isolated from PBMCs. DNA of the CDR3: TGCAGCGTTGGGTTTCACTCCGACAATGAGCAGTTCTTC. Protein sequence: CSVGFHSDNEQFF.